This is a list of T cell receptor beta chains from one sample in a study of blood T cell repertoires in COVID-19. Some clones are missing from TCRdb's copy, which holds only in-frame ones; the method was immunoSEQ multiplex PCR. The sample gives over 85,000 clones, about nine tenths of which show up once; 4.5% to 5.5% is in the top ten. Sequencing was carried out using peripheral blood. The source is a woman of 80 years or more with acute or convalescent COVID-19. Both conserved end residues are part of each CDR3. Each record gives: J gene, V gene, CDR3 length, CDR3 protein.

>TRBJ2-1|TRBV5-5|11
CASSFAGEQFF
>TRBJ2-5|TRBV2|15
CASSNQDRDQETQYF
>TRBJ1-2|TRBV2|14
CASTPQGSNYGYTF
>TRBJ2-1|TRBV14|15
CASSQDQGWGNEQFF
>TRBJ2-6|TRBV19|18
CASRDPRGAYSGANVLTF
>TRBJ2-3|TRBV11-3|15
CASSFVGGAEDTQYF
>TRBJ1-1|TRBV7-9|13
CASSSEARTEAFF
>TRBJ1-2|TRBV19|14
CASSILAGGYGYTF
>TRBJ1-1|TRBV10-3|11
CAIQGNTEAFF
>TRBJ1-1|TRBV2|13
CASRADGNTEAFF
>TRBJ2-2|TRBV5-6|16
CASSLATGGYTGELFF
>TRBJ1-1|TRBV7-8|12
CASSPTATEAFF
>TRBJ1-1|TRBV28|15
CASSLSPGRRTEAFF
>TRBJ2-2|TRBV5-1|15
CASSSQRGGTGELFF
>TRBJ1-4|TRBV2|12
CASKPGGEKLFF
>TRBJ2-3|TRBV5-1|15
CASHPGTGGTDTQYF
>TRBJ1-1|TRBV5-1|13
CASSGQGFTEAFF
>TRBJ2-5|TRBV29-1|13
CSVEWSVQETQYF
>TRBJ2-7|TRBV19|16
CASSPRLAGVSYEQYF
>TRBJ1-1|TRBV10-3|13
CAISRPGDTEAFF
>TRBJ2-1|TRBV5-5|14
CASSPLPWGGEQFF
>TRBJ2-7|TRBV7-3|15
CASSLSSAVPYEQYF
>TRBJ1-3|TRBV5-5|14
CASSLWAGVNTIYF
>TRBJ2-3|TRBV7-3|15
CASSLTGHVTDTQYF
>TRBJ1-5|TRBV5-1|17
CASSLGVGQGLGQPQHF
>TRBJ2-7|TRBV11-2|12
CASSLESYEQYF
>TRBJ2-2|TRBV29-1|13
CSVGSGITGELFF
>TRBJ1-3|TRBV5-1|14
CASRGALSGNTIYF
>TRBJ1-6|TRBV7-9|14
CASSHDRVLSPLHF
>TRBJ2-1|TRBV19|18
CASSIKGAIKIQYNEQFF
>TRBJ1-2|TRBV9|12
CASSPLGHGYTF
>TRBJ1-4|TRBV7-8|15
CASSLREEVGKKLFF
>TRBJ1-2|TRBV11-2|15
CASSLVVTGSVGYTF
>TRBJ2-1|TRBV7-3|16
CASSPRLADNYNEQFF
>TRBJ1-4|TRBV28|12
CASSPPYEKLFF
>TRBJ2-3|TRBV6-5|16
CASSYSIQTPGDTQYF